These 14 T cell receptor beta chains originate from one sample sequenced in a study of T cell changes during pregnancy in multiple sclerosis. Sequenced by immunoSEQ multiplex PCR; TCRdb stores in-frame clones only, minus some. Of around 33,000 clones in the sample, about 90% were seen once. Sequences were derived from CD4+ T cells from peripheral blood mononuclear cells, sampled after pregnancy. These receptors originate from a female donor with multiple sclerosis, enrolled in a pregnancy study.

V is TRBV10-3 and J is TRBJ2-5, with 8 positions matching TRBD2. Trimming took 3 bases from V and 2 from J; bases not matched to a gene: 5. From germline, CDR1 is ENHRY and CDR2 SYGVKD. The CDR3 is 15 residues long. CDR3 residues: CAISDAGGSQETQYF. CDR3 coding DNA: TGTGCCATCAGTGATGCGGGAGGTAGTCAAGAGACCCAGTACTTC.

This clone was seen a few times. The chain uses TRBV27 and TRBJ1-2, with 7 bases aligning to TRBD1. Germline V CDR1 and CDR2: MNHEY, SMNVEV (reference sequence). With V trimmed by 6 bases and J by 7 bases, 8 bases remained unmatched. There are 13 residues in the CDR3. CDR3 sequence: CASSFTGVGGYTF. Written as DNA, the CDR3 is TGTGCCAGCAGCTTTACAGGGGTGGGTGGCTACACCTTC.

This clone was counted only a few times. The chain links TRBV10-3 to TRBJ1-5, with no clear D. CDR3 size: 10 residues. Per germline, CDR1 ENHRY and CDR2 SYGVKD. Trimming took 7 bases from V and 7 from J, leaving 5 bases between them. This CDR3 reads CAINQQPQHF. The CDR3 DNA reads TGTGCCATCAATCAACAGCCCCAGCATTTT.

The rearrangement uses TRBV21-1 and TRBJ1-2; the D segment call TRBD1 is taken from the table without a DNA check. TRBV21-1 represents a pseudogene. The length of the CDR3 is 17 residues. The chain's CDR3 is CASSRSERTGVPGGYTF. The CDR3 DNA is TGTGCCAGCAGCAGATCGGAAAGGACAGGGGTCCCGGGTGGCTACACCTTC.

The DNA of the CDR3 is TGTGCCAGTACGCCGACAGGGGGGAACTATGGCTACACCTTC. Its protein product is CASTPTGGNYGYTF. The genes are TRBV19 and TRBJ1-2; the match to TRBD1 covers 9 bases. CDR1 and CDR2 from the germline V gene are LNHDA and SQIVND (reference sequence). This CDR3 spans 14 amino acids. The V gene end was trimmed by 7 bases and the J gene end by 2 bases; junction bases not matched to a gene: 5.

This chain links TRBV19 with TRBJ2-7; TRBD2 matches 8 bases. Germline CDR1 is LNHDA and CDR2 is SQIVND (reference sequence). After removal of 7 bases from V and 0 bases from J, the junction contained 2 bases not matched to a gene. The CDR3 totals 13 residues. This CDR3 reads CASKSGSSYEQYF. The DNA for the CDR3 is TGTGCCAGTAAGAGCGGGAGCTCCTACGAGCAGTACTTC.

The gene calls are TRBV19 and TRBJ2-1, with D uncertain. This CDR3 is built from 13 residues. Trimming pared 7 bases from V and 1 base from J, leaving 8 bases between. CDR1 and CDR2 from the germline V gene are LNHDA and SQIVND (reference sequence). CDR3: CASTASSYNEQFF. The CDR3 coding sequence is TGTGCCAGTACTGCTAGTTCCTACAATGAGCAGTTCTTC.

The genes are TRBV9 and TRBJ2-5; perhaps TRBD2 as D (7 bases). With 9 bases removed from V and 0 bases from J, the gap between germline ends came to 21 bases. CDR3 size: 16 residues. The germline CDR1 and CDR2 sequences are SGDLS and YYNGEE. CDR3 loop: CATESGGLLYQETQYF. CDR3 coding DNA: TGTGCCACCGAGTCCGGGGGGCTCTTGTACCAAGAGACCCAGTACTTC.

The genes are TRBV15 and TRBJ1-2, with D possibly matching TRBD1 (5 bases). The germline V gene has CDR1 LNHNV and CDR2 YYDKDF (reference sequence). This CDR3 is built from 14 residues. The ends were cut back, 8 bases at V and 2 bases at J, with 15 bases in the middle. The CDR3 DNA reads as TGTGCCACCGGAGTAGGCAGGACAAACTATGGCTACACCTTC. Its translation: CATGVGRTNYGYTF.

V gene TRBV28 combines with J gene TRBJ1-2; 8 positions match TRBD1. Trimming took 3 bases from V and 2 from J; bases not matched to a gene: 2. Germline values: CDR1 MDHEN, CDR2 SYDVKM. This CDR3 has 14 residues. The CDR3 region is CASSLQGANYGYTF. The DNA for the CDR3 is TGTGCCAGCAGTTTGCAGGGGGCAAACTATGGCTACACCTTC.

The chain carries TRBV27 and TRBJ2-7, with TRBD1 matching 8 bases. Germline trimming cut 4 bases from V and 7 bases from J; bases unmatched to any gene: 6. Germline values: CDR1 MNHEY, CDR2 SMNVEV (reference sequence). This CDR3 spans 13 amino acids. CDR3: CASSWDHRGEQYF. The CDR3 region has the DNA TGTGCCAGCAGTTGGGACCACAGGGGGGAGCAGTACTTC.

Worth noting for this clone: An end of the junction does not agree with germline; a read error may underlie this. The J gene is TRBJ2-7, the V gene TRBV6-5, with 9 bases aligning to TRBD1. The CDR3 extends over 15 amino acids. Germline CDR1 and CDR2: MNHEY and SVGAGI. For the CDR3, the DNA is TGTGCCAGCAGTTCCGGGGGACAGGGCTCCCACGAGCAGTACTTC. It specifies CASSSGGQGSHEQYF.

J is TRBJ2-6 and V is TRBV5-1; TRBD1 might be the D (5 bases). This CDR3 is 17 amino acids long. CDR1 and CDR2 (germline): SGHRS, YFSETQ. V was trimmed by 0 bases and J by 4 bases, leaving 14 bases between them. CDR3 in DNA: TGCGCCAGCAGCTTGGCTCCCCAGGGATCCGGGGCCAACGTCCTGACTTTC. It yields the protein CASSLAPQGSGANVLTF. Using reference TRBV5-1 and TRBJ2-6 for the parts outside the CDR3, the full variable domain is KAGVTQTPRYLIKTRGQQVTLSCSPISGHRSVSWYQQTPGQGLQFLFEYFSETQRNKGNFPGRFSGRQFSNSRSEMNVSTLELGDSALYLCASSLAPQGSGANVLTFGAGSRLTVL.

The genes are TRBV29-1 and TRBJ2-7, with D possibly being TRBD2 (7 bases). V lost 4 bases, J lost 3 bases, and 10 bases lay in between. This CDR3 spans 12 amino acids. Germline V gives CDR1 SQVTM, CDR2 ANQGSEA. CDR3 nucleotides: TGCAGCGTTGGGGGGGGCTACTACGAGCAGTACTTC. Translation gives CSVGGGYYEQYF.